Sequencing of this T cell receptor (beta chain) was carried out in a study of PD-1 blockade in classical Hodgkin lymphoma. The time point: cycle 4 day 1 (C4D1), after 5 to 7 weeks of nivolumab. All patients relapsed after autologous stem cell transplantation, and brentuximab vedotin exposure varied. The CD4+ T cells used were purified from thawed PBMCs through magnetic negative selection. Data came from immunoSEQ multiplex PCR; TCRdb stores just in-frame clones and leaves some out. The table shows 34,000 or so clones, with roughly 92% occurring only once. The germline V gene encodes CDR1 SQVTM and CDR2 ANQGSEA. The CDR3 spans 14 residues. J was trimmed by 4 bases and V by 2 bases; bases with no gene match: 2. This clone was counted a single time.

This TCR was sampled from a human donor with classical Hodgkin lymphoma. This specimen was CD4+ T cells from blood, taken before the fourth cycle of nivolumab. The chain recombines TRBV29-1 with TRBJ2-1, with 10 bases lining up with TRBD2. CDR3 in DNA: TGCAGCGTTGAAACTAGCGGGGCGTACAATGAGCAGTTCTTC. Translated: CSVETSGAYNEQFF.